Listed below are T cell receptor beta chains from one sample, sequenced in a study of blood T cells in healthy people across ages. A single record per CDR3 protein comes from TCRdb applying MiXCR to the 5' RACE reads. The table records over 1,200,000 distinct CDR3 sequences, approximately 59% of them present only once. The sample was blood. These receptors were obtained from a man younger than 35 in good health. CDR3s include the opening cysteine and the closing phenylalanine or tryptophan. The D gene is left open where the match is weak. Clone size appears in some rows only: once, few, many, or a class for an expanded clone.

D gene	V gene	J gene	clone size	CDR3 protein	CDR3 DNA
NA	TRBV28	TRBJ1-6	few	CASLGGGSSSYNSPLHF	TGTGCCAGCCTGGGGGGGGGCTCGAGCTCCTATAATTCACCCCTCCACTTT
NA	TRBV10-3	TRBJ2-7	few	CAISPGLYEQYF	TGTGCCATCAGTCCGGGACTTTACGAGCAGTACTTC
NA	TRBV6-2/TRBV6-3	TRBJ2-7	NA	CASSPHRGQSLSYEQYF	TGTGCCAGCAGTCCTCACCGCGGACAGTCCCTCTCCTACGAGCAGTACTTC
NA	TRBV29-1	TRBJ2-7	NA	CSVEWPVNSYEQYF	TGCAGCGTTGAGTGGCCCGTGAACTCCTACGAGCAGTACTTC
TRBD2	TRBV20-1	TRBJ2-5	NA	CSAPDGGQETQYF	TGCAGTGCCCCCGACGGGGGGCAAGAGACCCAGTACTTC
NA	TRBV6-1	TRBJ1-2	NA	CASSEPDNYGYTF	TGTGCCAGCAGTGAACCTGATAACTATGGCTACACCTTC
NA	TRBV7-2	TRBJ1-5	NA	CASSLVPSRPQPQHF	TGTGCCAGCAGCTTAGTACCGAGTCGGCCGCAGCCCCAGCATTTT
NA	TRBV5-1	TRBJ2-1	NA	CASSFLQVYNEQFF	TGCGCCAGCAGCTTCCTCCAGGTTTACAATGAGCAGTTCTTC
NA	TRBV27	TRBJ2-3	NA	CASSLLPSSALFGTDTQYF	TGTGCCAGCTCCTTACTTCCCTCCTCAGCTCTATTCGGCACAGATACGCAGTATTTT
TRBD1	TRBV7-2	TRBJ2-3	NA	CASSSHADPRGLLTDTQYF	TGTGCCAGCAGCTCCCACGCAGACCCCAGGGGGCTTCTTACAGATACGCAGTATTTT
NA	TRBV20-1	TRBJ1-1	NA	CSATGTHTEAFF	TGCAGTGCTACCGGGACTCACACTGAAGCTTTCTTT
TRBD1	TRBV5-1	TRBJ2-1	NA	CASSAGTGSTEQFF	TGCGCCAGCAGCGCCGGGACAGGGTCGACTGAGCAGTTCTTC
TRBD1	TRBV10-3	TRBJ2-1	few	CAIEDRGGEQFF	TGTGCCATCGAGGACAGGGGAGGTGAGCAGTTCTTC
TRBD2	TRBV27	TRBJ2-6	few	CASSWTSTNVLTF	TGTGCCAGCAGTTGGACTAGCACCAACGTCCTGACTTTC
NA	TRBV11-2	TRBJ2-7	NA	CASRTDYYNEQYF	TGTGCCAGCAGGACAGACTACTACAATGAGCAGTACTTC
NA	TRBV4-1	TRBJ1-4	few	CASSLLRGGNEKLFF	TGCGCCAGCAGCCTCCTCAGGGGCGGCAATGAAAAACTGTTTTTT
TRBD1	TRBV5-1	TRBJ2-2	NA	CASSLRDSYTGELFF	TGCGCCAGCAGCTTGCGGGACAGCTACACCGGGGAGCTGTTTTTT
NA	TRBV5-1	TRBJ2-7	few	CASSQTQGSYEQYF	TGCGCCAGCAGTCAAACTCAGGGCTCCTACGAGCAGTACTTC
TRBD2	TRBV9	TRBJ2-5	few	CASSVGGGVQETQYF	TGTGCCAGCAGCGTAGGCGGGGGGGTACAAGAGACCCAGTACTTC